Each of the 22 T cell receptor beta chains below was sequenced from the same sample in a study of T-cell reconstitution after alpha-beta-depleted transplantation in children. Preparation of the TCRbeta library used unique molecular identifiers. One entry per CDR3 protein, called by TCRdb with MiXCR from the PCR reads. Altogether 350,000 to 450,000 distinct CDR3 sequences are present, about an eighth being singletons, with the ten largest covering approximately 4.3%. The source material was PBMCs, sampled from the stem cell graft. These receptors were obtained from a human donor who donated a stem cell graft to a child with Fanconi anemia.

This chain links TRBV20-1 with TRBJ2-1; D is unresolved. Per the germline V gene, CDR1 is DFQATT and CDR2 is SNEGSKA (reference sequence). V gave up 5 bases and J gave up 5 bases, with 16 bases separating them. This CDR3 has 14 residues. The CDR3 protein is CSAVGPVQDNEQFF. The CDR3 DNA follows: TGCAGTGCTGTCGGACCAGTACAAGACAATGAGCAGTTCTTC.

Only a few counts were recorded for this clonotype. The chain carries TRBV30 and TRBJ2-2; 8 nucleotides line up with TRBD2. Germline V gives CDR1 GTSNPN, CDR2 SVGIG (reference sequence). V lost 4 bases, J lost 7 bases, and 14 bases stayed unmatched. The CDR3 length is 16 residues. CDR3 bases: TGTGCCTGGACCAAAGCCGAGCGGGGGTTAATCGGGGAGCTGTTTTTT. As protein: CAWTKAERGLIGELFF. Based on the CDR3 plus reference TRBV30 and TRBJ2-2, the full variable domain is SQTIHQWPATLVQPVGSPLSLECTVEGTSNPNLYWYRQAAGRGLQLLFYSVGIGQISSEVPQNLSASRPQDRQFILSSKKLLLSDSGFYLCAWTKAERGLIGELFFGEGSRLTVL.

The chain links TRBV18 to TRBJ1-2; the D is unclear. V gave up 4 bases and J gave up 2 bases, with 8 bases separating them. The germline V gene has CDR1 KGHSH and CDR2 LQKENI. This CDR3 has 13 residues. CDR3 residues: CASSHGRNYGYTF. In DNA, the CDR3 is TGTGCCAGCTCACACGGACGGAACTATGGCTACACCTTC.

This clonotype was observed a handful of times. V gene TRBV20-1 combines with J gene TRBJ2-5; TRBD2 aligns across 8 bases. CDR3 length equals 13 residues. V lost 7 bases to trimming and J lost 0 bases; unmatched junction nucleotides: 4. Germline V lookup: CDR1 DFQATT, CDR2 SNEGSKA (reference sequence). The CDR3 reads CSVPRGDQETQYF. Here the CDR3 DNA reads TGCAGTGTCCCGCGGGGGGACCAAGAGACCCAGTACTTC.

This clonotype occurred a few times. The chain uses TRBV9 and TRBJ1-3; TRBD1 aligns across 7 bases. CDR3 size: 16 residues. Per the germline V gene, CDR1 is SGDLS and CDR2 is YYNGEE. J gave up 0 bases and V 4 bases, and 7 bases lay outside the gene matches. CDR3 protein: CASSPRTGLSGNTIYF. The CDR3 nucleotides read TGTGCCAGCAGCCCACGGACAGGCCTCTCTGGAAACACCATATATTTT.

V and J are TRBV12-3 or TRBV12-4 and TRBJ2-5; D unclear. The V end lost 6 bases, the J end lost 1 base, and 9 bases lay between the germline ends. The CDR3 runs 13 residues. CDR3: CASRKLSQETQYF. As DNA, the CDR3 is TGTGCCAGCAGGAAACTATCCCAAGAGACCCAGTACTTC.

This clonotype has ten or more counts. The rearrangement uses TRBV5-1 and TRBJ1-1; 9 bases map to TRBD1. V lost 8 bases, J lost 0 bases, and 5 bases stayed unmatched. CDR3 length equals 14 residues. Germline V gene sequence: CDR1 SGHRS, CDR2 YFSETQ. This chain's CDR3 is CASSGQGVNTEAFF. The DNA of the CDR3 is TGCGCCAGTTCGGGACAGGGAGTGAACACTGAAGCTTTCTTT.

V gene TRBV6-2 or TRBV6-3 combines with J gene TRBJ1-1; no definite D call. The CDR3 spans 14 residues. V lost 4 bases and J 4 bases, leaving 13 bases between the germline ends. CDR1 is MNHEY, CDR2 SVGEGT, per germline. CDR3 loop: CASSSSYWGTEAFF. Here the CDR3 DNA reads TGTGCCAGCAGTTCCTCATACTGGGGCACTGAAGCTTTCTTT.

The chain is built from TRBV6-2 or TRBV6-3 and TRBJ2-1; TRBD2 agrees at 10 bases. The V gene end was trimmed by 8 bases and the J gene end by 2 bases; junction bases not matched to a gene: 6. From germline, CDR1 is MNHEY and CDR2 SVGEGT. This CDR3 comprises 15 residues. CDR3 bases: TGTGCCAGCGGACGACTAGCGGGCACCTACAATGAGCAGTTCTTC. Protein: CASGRLAGTYNEQFF.

Only a few counts were recorded for this clonotype. V gene TRBV20-1 combines with J gene TRBJ2-1; maybe TRBD2 (7 bases). Germline V gene lookup returns CDR1 DFQATT and CDR2 SNEGSKA (reference sequence). The V and J ends lost 5 bases and 12 bases respectively, with 23 bases between them. This CDR3 has 14 amino acids. CDR3 sequence: CSAVLIRGAIRQFF. DNA for the CDR3: TGCAGTGCTGTTTTGATCCGGGGGGCCATTAGGCAGTTCTTC.

The table lists this clonotype with a few counts. The V gene is TRBV20-1, the J gene TRBJ1-2, with 8 bases fitting TRBD1. The trim removed 0 bases at V and 4 bases at J, leaving 10 bases unmatched. The CDR3 covers 16 residues. CDR1 and CDR2 (germline): DFQATT, SNEGSKA (reference sequence). CDR3 region: CSARDLQGGKFYGYTF. CDR3 DNA sequence: TGCAGTGCTAGAGACCTACAGGGGGGGAAATTCTATGGCTACACCTTC.

V usage is TRBV4-2 and J usage is TRBJ2-3, with D unclear. This CDR3 is 12 amino acids long. Between the trimmed V and J ends, which lost 1 base and 10 bases, there was a span of 9 bases. Germline-derived CDR1 and CDR2 are LGHNA and YNFKEQ. CDR3 DNA sequence: TGTGCCAGCAGCCAAGGAAGGGATCCGCAGTATTTT. Residues: CASSQGRDPQYF.

The CDR3 DNA reads as TGTGCCAGCAGCTCTCAAAATGGCTACACCTTC. This codes for CASSSQNGYTF. The chain has TRBV5-6 and TRBJ1-2; D remains unclear. This CDR3 region has 11 residues. Trimming took 3 bases from V and 6 from J, leaving 6 bases between them. The germline gives CDR1 SGHDT, CDR2 YYEEEE.

CDR3 loop: CAISESTANEKLFF. The CDR3 nucleotides are TGTGCCATCAGTGAGTCGACAGCTAATGAAAAACTGTTTTTT. The chain combines TRBV10-3 with TRBJ1-4; TRBD1 is a possible D gene (5 bases). The CDR3 consists of 14 residues. Trimming pared 0 bases from V and 3 bases from J, leaving 5 bases between. Germline V CDR1 and CDR2: ENHRY, SYGVKD.

Comment on this clonotype: A much larger clone lies a single base off, so this may be a read error. The final CDR3 position lacks the conserved phenylalanine or tryptophan, pointing to a likely read error. The V gene is TRBV2, the J gene TRBJ2-5, with 7 bases matching TRBD2. This CDR3 is built from 16 residues. Looked up from germline, CDR1 is SNHLY and CDR2 is FYNNEI. V dropped 2 bases and J dropped 2; count of bases not matched to a gene: 8. The CDR3 spells CASSEIVGGDQETQYS. The CDR3 nucleotides read TGTGCCAGCAGTGAAATTGTTGGGGGGGATCAAGAGACCCAGTACTCC.

This clonotype has only a few counts. The rearrangement uses TRBV11-2 and TRBJ1-1, with D possibly matching TRBD1 (5 bases). CDR1 and CDR2 from the germline V gene are SGHAT and FQNNGV. The CDR3 covers 15 residues. V lost 1 base and J lost 1, with 10 bases in between. CDR3 in DNA: TGTGCCAGCAGCTTAGGCAGGGCGTCGAACACTGAAGCTTTCTTT. It yields the protein CASSLGRASNTEAFF.

This clonotype has more than one count but fewer than ten. The chain carries TRBV19 and TRBJ1-2; tentative D call: TRBD1 (6 bases). Trimming removed 10 bases from V and 2 bases from J, with 14 bases in between. CDR1 and CDR2 (germline): LNHDA, SQIVND (reference sequence). The CDR3 loop spans 13 amino acids. CDR3 in amino acids: CATKSGQNYGYTF. The CDR3, as DNA: TGTGCCACTAAATCTGGACAGAACTATGGCTACACCTTC. Supplemented by reference TRBV19 and TRBJ1-2, the full variable domain reads DGGITQSPKYLFRKEGQNVTLSCEQNLNHDAMYWYRQDPGQGLRLIYYSQIVNDFQKGDIAEGYSVSREKKESFPLTVTSAQKNPTAFYLCATKSGQNYGYTFGSGTRLTVV.

This clonotype was recorded many times. The chain is built from TRBV29-1 and TRBJ1-5, with 9 positions matching TRBD1. With V trimmed by 7 bases and J by 5 bases, 6 bases remained unmatched. This CDR3 has 13 amino acids. CDR1 is SQVTM and CDR2 is ANQGSEA in the germline V gene. CDR3 nucleotides: TGCAGCGCCTTGACAGGGGGGGATCAGCCCCAGCATTTT. Translating gives CSALTGGDQPQHF.

CDR3 nucleotide sequence: TGTGGGACCAGTGATTTAAAGGGGGGGACCACCGGGGAGCTGTTTTTT. It specifies CGTSDLKGGTTGELFF. This chain uses TRBV24-1 with TRBJ2-2, with a tentative D call TRBD2 (7 bases). This CDR3 is 16 amino acids long. Germline V CDR1 and CDR2: KGHDR, SFDVKD.

This chain links TRBV27 with TRBJ1-4; the D is unclear. CDR1 MNHEY and CDR2 SMNVEV come from the germline V gene (reference sequence). The CDR3 is 15 amino acids. Trimming took 4 bases from V and 8 from J, leaving 17 bases between them. The CDR3 reads CASSSFGGLREKLFF. Here the CDR3 DNA reads TGTGCCAGCAGTTCTTTCGGAGGTTTAAGGGAAAAACTGTTTTTT.

This clonotype has at least ten counts. This sequence joins TRBV7-6 and TRBJ1-1, with D uncertain. V dropped 3 bases and J dropped 8 bases, with 13 bases sitting between them. This CDR3 spans 13 amino acids. Germline V gene sequence: CDR1 SGHVS, CDR2 FNYEAQ. Here the CDR3 reads CASSLGRMAEAFF. The CDR3 nucleotides read TGTGCCAGCAGCTTGGGCCGTATGGCGGAAGCTTTCTTT.

This clonotype occurred many times. The chain links TRBV28 to TRBJ2-2; D perhaps matches TRBD2 (5 bases). This CDR3 is 15 amino acids long. The germline gives CDR1 MDHEN, CDR2 SYDVKM. V dropped 3 bases and J dropped 7 bases, with 15 bases sitting between them. The CDR3 region is CASSFGLLGSGELFF. CDR3 nucleotides: TGTGCCAGCAGTTTTGGACTCCTGGGAAGCGGGGAGCTGTTTTTT.